The clone carrying this T cell receptor (beta chain) was counted ten times or more. TCRdb ran MiXCR on the 5' RACE reads and lists one entry per CDR3 protein. The sample shows about 79,000 distinct CDR3 sequences, about 14% of them seen only once. This CDR3 is 15 amino acids long. The V gene end was trimmed by 5 bases and the J gene end by 3 bases; junction bases not matched to a gene: 7. Germline lookup yields CDR1 SEHNR and CDR2 FQNEAQ (reference sequence). This sample is part of a study of neurological immune-mediated disorders. For the unsorted libraries, 2 million PBMCs stored at -80 C served as input.

The source is a woman aged 45 to 65 in good health. The chain couples TRBV7-9 to TRBJ2-3; TRBD2 agrees at 8 bases. The source material was PBMCs. DNA for the CDR3: TGTGCCAGCAGCCCGGGACTAGAAATAACAGATACGCAGTATTTT. Translated, it gives CASSPGLEITDTQYF.